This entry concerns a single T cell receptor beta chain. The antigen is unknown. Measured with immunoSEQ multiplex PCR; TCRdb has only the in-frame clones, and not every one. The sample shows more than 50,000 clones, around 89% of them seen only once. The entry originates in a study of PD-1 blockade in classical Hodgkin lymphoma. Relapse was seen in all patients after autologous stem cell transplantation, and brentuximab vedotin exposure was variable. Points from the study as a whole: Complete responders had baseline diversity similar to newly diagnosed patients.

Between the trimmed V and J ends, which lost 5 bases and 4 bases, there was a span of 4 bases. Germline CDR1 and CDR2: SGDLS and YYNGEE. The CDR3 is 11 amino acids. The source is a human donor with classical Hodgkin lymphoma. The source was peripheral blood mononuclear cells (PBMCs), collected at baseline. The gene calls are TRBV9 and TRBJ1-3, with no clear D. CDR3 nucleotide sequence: TGTGCCAGCAGAGCAGGAAACACCATATATTTT. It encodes CASRAGNTIYF.